This paragraph reports one TCR beta chain. This clonotype was seen at least ten times. The clone's antigen remains unknown. No base-level quality is on record; no much larger clone is a single base apart. The data derive from a study of breast tumors, draining lymph nodes, adjacent tissues (dated by TCRdb to the mid-2010s). For the study in its entirety: TCR beta repertoires were compared across tumor, adjacent nontumor tissue and axillary lymph nodes obtained from breast cancer patients. The study was designed to assess the relationships and possible T-cell exchange between tumor, surrounding tissue and draining lymph node repertoires in human breast cancer. The research as a whole found: The conclusion that tumor T cells originate in lymph nodes was framed as consistent with a hypothesis rather than directly demonstrated. T-cell repertoire diversity in tumors was found to be lower than in lymph nodes but higher than in nontumor tissue, and preferential V and J gene usage was observed. A scenario in which most tumor T cells derive from the lymph node and then expand within tumor tissue was judged to be consistent with the data. Tumor and nontumor tissue repertoires were found to be significantly more similar in luminal-like than in basal-like breast cancer.

The instrument given in TCRdb is Illumina HiSeq 2000. TCR beta chain libraries were generated by multiplex PCR amplification. High-throughput sequencing was used to analyze the amplified TCR beta chain products. TCRdb trimmed public reads at Q25 via fastp, called clones via MiXCR and kept in-frame beta chains. Each entry is one CDR3 protein sequence, shown with its most common DNA and genes. The sample contains 130,000 or so distinct CDR3 sequences, over 25% of them found a single time. The top ten hold roughly 2.3% of the sample. The CDR3 holds 16 amino acids from the cysteine to the phenylalanine. CDR3 DNA only is kept here, 48 bases in frame from base 1. CDR1 and CDR2, per the germline V gene (reference sequence), are SGHNT and YYREEE. Compared with germline, V lacks 0 bases and J lacks 6 bases; bases without a gene match: 6. Lymph node samples were obtained from the axillary draining lymph nodes of breast cancer patients.

The sequence came from a female donor with breast cancer. Some clones in this sample may be carry-over from other donors' samples. The sample comprised axillary lymph node tissue. Recombination joined TRBV5-4 with TRBJ2-3; 11 bases in between match TRBD2. The DNA sequence reads TGTGCCAGCAGCTTGGGACTAGCGGGGCCAAGGGATACGCAGTATTTT. Its protein is CASSLGLAGPRDTQYF. Reference TRBV5-4 and TRBJ2-3 genes cover what lies past the CDR3, so the full variable domain is ETGVTQSPTHLIKTRGQQVTLRCSSQSGHNTVSWYQQALGQGPQFIFQYYREEENGRGNFPPRFSGLQFPNYSSELNVNALELDDSALYLCASSLGLAGPRDTQYFGPGTRLTVL.